The rows below give T cell receptor beta chains drawn from one sample of a study of vaccination and CD4 T cells after COVID-19. Their antigens remain unidentified. TCRdb re-called the PCR reads with MiXCR, one entry per CDR3 protein. In the table there are around 11,000 distinct CDR3 sequences, roughly 60% of which are singletons. Source material: CD4+ T cells from blood, cultured in vitro. The receptors stem from a human donor who had recovered from COVID-19. CDR3s include the opening cysteine and the closing phenylalanine or tryptophan. D genes are given only for firm matches.

>TRBV24-1|NA|TRBJ2-5
CATSDFGGIETQYF
>TRBV6-5|NA|TRBJ2-2
CASSYSTSGMGTGELFF
>TRBV5-1|TRBD2|TRBJ2-3
CASSMLAGGATDTQYF
>TRBV12-3/TRBV12-4|NA|TRBJ1-1
CASSRGTGNTEAFF
>TRBV20-1|NA|TRBJ1-4
CSARAREVPLREKLFF
>TRBV20-1|NA|TRBJ2-7
CSARATEAGTYEQYF
>TRBV28|NA|TRBJ1-1
CAACGPASTEAFF
>TRBV12-3/TRBV12-4|NA|TRBJ1-1
CASSQRGGDTEAFF
>TRBV7-2|NA|TRBJ1-2
CASTSHPGNYGYTF
>TRBV7-6|TRBD2|TRBJ2-5
CASSSLAGEGETQYF
>TRBV6-2/TRBV6-3|NA|TRBJ1-2
CATQGFGYGYTF
>TRBV7-2|NA|TRBJ1-2
CASSLVHGYTF
>TRBV19|NA|TRBJ2-5
CASRGKETQYF
>TRBV20-1|NA|TRBJ2-7
CSASGGSYEQYF
>TRBV6-1|TRBD2|TRBJ2-3
CASVLAGSPSSTDTQYF
>TRBV4-1|NA|TRBJ1-5
CASSQDRLGGINQPQHF
>TRBV12-3/TRBV12-4|NA|TRBJ1-2
CASSSALGVSGGYTF
>TRBV6-2/TRBV6-3|NA|TRBJ1-6
CASSLGSSYNSPLHF
>TRBV5-6|NA|TRBJ1-1
CASSLVKQANTEAFF
>TRBV5-1|TRBD1|TRBJ1-3
CASSLTGDGSNTIYF
>TRBV20-1|NA|TRBJ2-7
CSATGTGAEQYF
>TRBV11-3|TRBD1|TRBJ1-2
CASSLDGGRGLGGYTF
>TRBV24-1|TRBD1|TRBJ1-5
CATSPTTRQGAQPQHF
>TRBV5-1|TRBD2|TRBJ2-2
CASSTGLAGTTGELFF
>TRBV6-4|TRBD2|TRBJ2-1
CASSHSGASYNEQFF
>TRBV30|TRBD1|TRBJ1-2
CAWSRDRKNYGYTF
>TRBV7-9|NA|TRBJ1-1
CASSTHRDRDTEAFF
>TRBV12-3/TRBV12-4|NA|TRBJ2-2
CASRGAGNTGELFF
>TRBV19|NA|TRBJ1-2
CASSIDEQAGIGGYTF
>TRBV7-8|TRBD2|TRBJ2-7
CASSLGSSGRTEQYF
>TRBV6-1|NA|TRBJ1-1
CASSEVQLVRNTEAFF
>TRBV2|TRBD1|TRBJ2-5
CASSRDRGYGGGIVFETQYF
>TRBV7-2|NA|TRBJ1-6
CASSRTASRSPLHF
>TRBV18|TRBD1|TRBJ1-2
CASSPGQGVGYTF
>TRBV5-4|NA|TRBJ1-2
CASSSDGYGYTF
>TRBV6-5|NA|TRBJ1-6
CASSYSGERGSPLHF
>TRBV6-2/TRBV6-3|NA|TRBJ1-2
CASSYGAVNYGYTF
>TRBV6-2/TRBV6-3|NA|TRBJ2-7
CASSYSVYEQYF
>TRBV20-1|NA|TRBJ2-7
CSARARVGLEEQYF
>TRBV5-4|NA|TRBJ1-3
CASSSGQRGFSGNTIYF
>TRBV12-3/TRBV12-4|NA|TRBJ2-7
CASSLGRYEQYF